A single sample gave rise to the 12 T cell receptor beta chains below, sequenced in a study of T-cell memory formation after mild COVID-19. TCRdb analysed the 5' RACE reads with MiXCR anew, one entry per CDR3 protein. The sample shows roughly 250,000 distinct CDR3 sequences, approximately 16% of them seen only once. What was sequenced was PBMCs or a T cell subset sorted from them (not recorded which). The source of these receptors is a man aged 18 to 30 who had mild COVID-19 (a few samples of this study predate the infection). Cell type and time point are not known.

This chain connects TRBV7-2 to TRBJ2-1; the match to TRBD2 covers 9 bases. CDR1 and CDR2 (germline): SGHTA, FQGNSA. J was trimmed by 6 bases and V by 6 bases; bases with no gene match: 12. This CDR3 region has 16 residues. The CDR3 region is CASRTAPSGGINEQFF. In DNA form, the CDR3 reads TGTGCCAGCAGAACAGCCCCCAGCGGGGGGATCAATGAGCAGTTCTTC. Complete variable domain (other parts from reference TRBV7-2 and TRBJ2-1): GAGVSQSPSNKVTEKGKDVELRCDPISGHTALYWYRQSLGQGLEFLIYFQGNSAPDKSGLPSDRFSAERTGGSVSTLTIQRTQQEDSAVYLCASRTAPSGGINEQFFGPGTRLTVL.

This clonotype was found many times. The chain couples TRBV7-2 to TRBJ1-6; 9 nucleotides line up with TRBD1. This CDR3 is 14 amino acids long. Germline assignment: CDR1 SGHTA and CDR2 FQGNSA. With V trimmed by 5 bases and J by 8 bases, 4 bases remained unmatched. CDR3 protein: CASSPRTGDSPLHF. The CDR3 nucleotides are TGTGCCAGCAGCCCTCGGACAGGGGATTCACCCCTCCACTTT.

The chain uses TRBV7-9 and TRBJ2-5; D is uncertain. This CDR3 contains 16 residues. V was shortened by 5 bases and J by 0 bases, with 16 bases between the two germline ends. CDR1 is SEHNR, CDR2 FQNEAQ, per germline (reference sequence). The CDR3 loop is CASSPGRIMYQETQYF. In DNA form, the CDR3 reads TGTGCCAGCAGCCCAGGCCGAATAATGTACCAAGAGACCCAGTACTTC.

This clonotype was counted only a few times. The chain carries TRBV4-1 and TRBJ1-1; D is possibly TRBD1 (5 bases). Per the germline V gene, CDR1 is MGHRA and CDR2 is YSYEKL. The V and J ends lost 4 bases and 0 bases respectively, with 18 bases between them. This CDR3 is built from 17 residues. DNA for the CDR3: TGCGCCAGCAGCCCGAAAACCCGGACGGACATGAACACTGAAGCTTTCTTT. Encoded protein: CASSPKTRTDMNTEAFF.

J is TRBJ1-1 and V is TRBV5-1; TRBD1 is a possible D gene (6 bases). Germline values: CDR1 SGHRS, CDR2 YFSETQ. Trimming stripped 4 bases from V and 4 bases from J, with 17 bases between. This CDR3 is 15 amino acids long. CDR3 sequence reads: CASSGREGGGTEAFF. CDR3 nucleotide sequence: TGCGCCAGCAGCGGAAGAGAGGGGGGCGGCACTGAAGCTTTCTTT.

This chain connects TRBV15 to TRBJ1-1; tentatively, D is TRBD1 (5 bases). Germline V gives CDR1 LNHNV, CDR2 YYDKDF (reference sequence). Deletions cut 1 base from V and 10 bases from J, with 16 bases between. The CDR3 totals 14 residues. CDR3 nucleotides: TGTGCCACCAGCAGAGCAGGGTCCTTCGCCACAGCTTTCTTT. Protein sequence: CATSRAGSFATAFF. The full variable domain, its missing parts supplied by reference TRBV15 and TRBJ1-1, is DAMVIQNPRYQVTQFGKPVTLSCSQTLNHNVMYWYQQKSSQAPKLLFHYYDKDFNNEADTPDNFQSRRPNTSFCFLDIRSPGLGDTAMYLCATSRAGSFATAFFGQGTRLTVV.

This clonotype was observed many times. The rearrangement uses TRBV29-1 and TRBJ2-5; D possibly matches TRBD1 or TRBD2 (5 bases each). Germline V lookup: CDR1 SQVTM, CDR2 ANQGSEA. The germline V and J ends were trimmed by 3 bases and 2 bases, with 19 bases remaining between them. The CDR3 contains 16 residues. The CDR3, as DNA: TGCAGCGTTGATCGTTACGGGGCAGGAGAACAAGAGACCCAGTACTTC. Residues: CSVDRYGAGEQETQYF.

The chain couples TRBV7-2 to TRBJ2-7; TRBD1 agrees at 9 bases. The CDR3 extends over 14 amino acids. V shed 3 bases and J 2 bases; nucleotides not matched to a gene: 2. The germline CDR1 and CDR2 sequences are SGHTA and FQGNSA. The CDR3 sequence: CASSFGTGTYEQYV. CDR3 in DNA: TGTGCCAGCAGCTTCGGGACAGGGACCTACGAGCAGTACGTC.

The chain links TRBV12-3 or TRBV12-4 to TRBJ1-5, with 8 bases aligning to TRBD1. V shed 7 bases, J shed 3 bases, and the junction held 8 bases outside the gene matches. The CDR3 runs to 15 residues. CDR3 bases: TGTGCCAGCAAAACCGGGGGACAGGTCAATCAGCCCCAGCATTTT. It codes for CASKTGGQVNQPQHF.

CDR3 sequence reads: CASSLDVRAARDEQFF. The CDR3 DNA sequence: TGTGCCAGCAGCTTAGACGTGCGGGCGGCCAGGGATGAGCAGTTCTTC. The chain uses TRBV7-2 and TRBJ2-1; D may be TRBD1 or TRBD2 (5 bases each). Germline CDR1 is SGHTA and CDR2 is FQGNSA. V gave up 1 base and J gave up 8 bases, with 18 bases separating them. The CDR3 consists of 16 residues.

The chain is built from TRBV5-1 and TRBJ1-5; 8 bases line up with TRBD1. The CDR3 runs to 15 residues. The germline V gene has CDR1 SGHRS and CDR2 YFSETQ. The V segment lost 4 bases and the J segment 2 bases; nucleotides outside the gene matches: 5. CDR3 region: CASSPWGQGNQPQHF. The CDR3 nucleotides read TGCGCCAGCAGCCCCTGGGGACAGGGCAATCAGCCCCAGCATTTT. Looking up the rest from reference TRBV5-1 and TRBJ1-5 gives the full variable domain: KAGVTQTPRYLIKTRGQQVTLSCSPISGHRSVSWYQQTPGQGLQFLFEYFSETQRNKGNFPGRFSGRQFSNSRSEMNVSTLELGDSALYLCASSPWGQGNQPQHFGDGTRLSIL.

This clonotype was seen many times. The rearrangement links TRBV12-3 or TRBV12-4 to TRBJ1-5; no clear D gene. The V end lost 3 bases, the J end lost 4 bases, and 7 bases lay between the germline ends. CDR3 length: 13 amino acids. CDR3 protein: CASSLMGNQPQHF. The CDR3 region has the DNA TGTGCCAGCAGTTTGATGGGGAATCAGCCCCAGCATTTT.